Following are 3 T cell receptor beta chains from one sample sequenced in a study of blood T cell repertoires in COVID-19. TCRdb keeps only in-frame clones here, not all; method: immunoSEQ multiplex PCR. The table has fewer than 25,000 clones, roughly 86% seen once. Sequenced sample: peripheral blood. The receptors were sampled from a human donor in a cohort sampled during active COVID-19. The donor label of this sample is uncertain.

This sequence joins TRBV5-1 and TRBJ2-7; TRBD2 matches at 7 bases. J gave up 3 bases and V 4 bases, and 1 base lay outside the gene matches. The germline gives CDR1 SGHRS, CDR2 YFSETQ. The CDR3 spans 12 residues. The CDR3 reads CASSGRDYEQYF. CDR3 nucleotide sequence: TGCGCCAGCAGCGGGAGGGACTACGAGCAGTACTTC.

This rearrangement joins TRBV9 to TRBJ1-2, with 7 bases lining up with TRBD1. V lost 0 bases to trimming and J lost 2 bases; unmatched junction nucleotides: 4. Germline CDR1 SGDLS, CDR2 YYNGEE. There are 15 residues in the CDR3. CDR3: CASSVAPTGNYGYTF. CDR3 nucleotide sequence: TGTGCCAGCAGCGTAGCCCCGACAGGGAACTATGGCTACACCTTC.

This chain connects TRBV6-6 to TRBJ1-5; D remains ambiguous. Trimming removed 0 bases at V and 1 base at J, with 7 bases between. CDR1 and CDR2 (germline): MNHNY, SVGAGI (reference sequence). The CDR3 covers 15 residues. CDR3 region: CASSYSNRSNQPQHF. The CDR3 nucleotides read TGTGCCAGCAGTTACTCGAACAGAAGCAATCAGCCCCAGCATTTT.